This passage covers 8 T cell receptor beta chains from one sample sequenced in a study of blood T cell repertoires in COVID-19. Measured with immunoSEQ multiplex PCR; TCRdb has only the in-frame clones, and not every one. The sample consists of 10,000 to 15,000 clones, roughly four fifths of them appearing once. The material sequenced was peripheral blood. The receptor set was obtained from a middle-aged man with active or convalescent COVID-19.

This chain links TRBV29-1 with TRBJ2-7; 8 bases agree with TRBD1. This CDR3 region has 12 residues. CDR1 is SQVTM and CDR2 is ANQGSEA in the germline V gene. Trimming cost V 7 bases and J 1 base; bases outside gene matches: 3. For the CDR3, the DNA is TGCAGCGCCGGGACAGGTTCCTACGAGCAGTACTTC. Residues: CSAGTGSYEQYF.

The chain uses TRBV6-5 and TRBJ1-4, with 8 bases matching TRBD1. The CDR3 extends over 14 amino acids. Germline values: CDR1 MNHEY, CDR2 SVGAGI. Trimming cost V 8 bases and J 10 bases; bases outside gene matches: 12. CDR3 residues: CASGLRGLQGKLFF. CDR3 nucleotides: TGTGCCAGCGGGCTCAGGGGGCTCCAGGGAAAACTGTTTTTT.

This chain uses TRBV6-5 with TRBJ2-1; TRBD2 might be the D (6 bases). Trimming stripped 0 bases from V and 1 base from J, with 10 bases between. The CDR3 contains 16 residues. Germline V gene lookup returns CDR1 MNHEY and CDR2 SVGAGI. CDR3 nucleotide sequence: TGTGCCAGCAGTTACTCTACGGCGGGGTCCTACAATGAGCAGTTCTTC. Translated, it gives CASSYSTAGSYNEQFF.

The chain carries TRBV14 and TRBJ2-3; 8 bases line up with TRBD2. CDR1 is SGHDN and CDR2 is FVKESK in the germline V gene. V was clipped by 0 bases and J by 1 base; unmatched bases: 6. There are 17 residues in the CDR3. The CDR3 region has the DNA TGTGCCAGCAGCCAAGAAGGTTTACTAGCGGGCACAGATACGCAGTATTTT. Protein: CASSQEGLLAGTDTQYF.

This chain links TRBV2 with TRBJ1-6, with TRBD1 as a possible D gene (5 bases). V lost 6 bases and J 6 bases, leaving 12 bases between the germline ends. Germline V gives CDR1 SNHLY, CDR2 FYNNEI. The CDR3 covers 14 residues. In DNA form, the CDR3 reads TGTGCCAGCAGCGGGGGGGACTCTAATTCACCCCTCCACTTT. Protein sequence: CASSGGDSNSPLHF.

The genes are TRBV7-9 and TRBJ2-1; a weak D match, TRBD1 (6 bases). This CDR3 spans 15 amino acids. Between the trimmed V and J ends, which lost 3 bases and 2 bases, there was a span of 11 bases. The germline CDR1 and CDR2 sequences are SEHNR and FQNEAQ (reference sequence). The CDR3 DNA sequence: TGTGCCAGCAGCTTTGGGACATCCGCCTACAATGAGCAGTTCTTC. Its protein product is CASSFGTSAYNEQFF.

The chain combines TRBV2 with TRBJ1-1; TRBD1 is a possible D gene (6 bases). Per the germline V gene, CDR1 is SNHLY and CDR2 is FYNNEI. This CDR3 is 16 amino acids long. V lost 1 base and J 12 bases, leaving 24 bases between the germline ends. The CDR3 protein is CASSEDRTDRLPGSFF. CDR3 DNA: TGTGCCAGCAGTGAAGATCGGACCGACAGGCTACCGGGGTCTTTCTTT.

The chain employs TRBV5-8 and TRBJ2-5, with TRBD2 as a possible D gene (6 bases). V was pared by 4 bases and J by 2 bases, with 15 bases between. The CDR3 sequence is 15 residues long. CDR1 and CDR2 from the germline V gene are SGHTS and YDEGEE. This chain's CDR3 is CASSIYSGGQETQYF. The CDR3 DNA reads as TGTGCCAGCAGCATCTACTCTGGAGGGCAAGAGACCCAGTACTTC.